This T cell receptor beta chain is drawn from a study of vaccination effects on CD4 cells after COVID-19. Background on the study: Either the BNT162b2 or mRNA-1273 vaccine was given to participants in two doses.

Sequencing used immunoSEQ multiplex PCR; TCRdb keeps in-frame clones, though not all of them. Of fewer than 65,000 clones listed, around three quarters were seen once; the top ten hold roughly 4%. This clone was found a few times. The antigen remains unidentified. This CDR3 has 17 amino acids. CDR1 and CDR2 from the germline V gene are SGHVS and FQNEAQ. V shed 6 bases and J shed 3 bases, with 24 bases lying between them. Pools of viral peptides were used by the ViraFEST assay to expand antigen-specific CD4+ T cells ahead of sequencing. Culture proceeded for approximately 9 days, and CD4+ T cells were then isolated. Vaccinated recipients, who were negative for nucleocapsid antibodies, had no history of SARS-CoV-2 infection.

V and J are TRBV7-8 and TRBJ2-7; TRBD1 or TRBD2 may be the D gene (5 bases each). The receptor's source is a human donor who received a COVID-19 vaccine. Sample: CD4+ T cells from PBMCs cultured with HCoV-OC43 spike peptides, taken before COVID-19 vaccination. The subset: HCoV-OC43 spike overlapping peptide pool stimulation. The CDR3 nucleotides are TGTGCCAGCAGGCGGGCAGGGACCCATATCTCCGTCTACGAGCAGTACGTC. Translated, it gives CASRRAGTHISVYEQYV.